This TCR beta chain stems from a study of identical twins. TCRdb re-called the 5' RACE reads with MiXCR, one entry per CDR3 protein. The data show hundreds of thousands of distinct CDR3 sequences, with 15% to 20% seen just once and 13% held by the top ten. The V gene end was trimmed by 3 bases and the J gene end by 4 bases; junction bases not matched to a gene: 7. The germline V gene encodes CDR1 SGDLS and CDR2 YYNGEE. CDR3 size: 14 residues. Separately, the same data were catalogued under a study of T cells expressing NK-cell markers. That investigation notes: TCR beta repertoires came from sorted CD3+CD56+NKG2C+, CD3+CD56+NKG2C- and CD3+CD56-NKG2C+ T cells.

This receptor was identified in a woman aged 18-29 years in good health. The sequenced sample consisted of PBMCs. The J gene is TRBJ2-7, the V gene TRBV9, with 7 bases fitting TRBD1. CDR3 DNA sequence: TGTGCCAGCAGCGGCAGGGACAGCTCATACGAGCAGTACTTC. Amino acid sequence: CASSGRDSSYEQYF.